This TCR beta chain originates from a study of yellow fever vaccine responses in identical twins. Trimming shortened V by 3 bases and J by 6 bases, and 9 bases separated the two germline ends. The CDR3 has 13 residues. Germline assignment: CDR1 KGHSH and CDR2 LQKENI. General observations from the study: Among the twins, the vaccine T cell response reportedly seemed partly convergent and partly personalized.

Via MiXCR, TCRdb re-called the RT-PCR reads, giving one row per CDR3 protein. The data contain about 16,000 distinct CDR3 sequences, roughly 80% of them singletons. A note on this clonotype: Its antigen is as yet unknown.

V gene TRBV18 combines with J gene TRBJ1-5; D gene ambiguous. Specimen: T cells from blood (PBMCs), unsorted or a sorted subset (not recorded which), collected before or after yellow fever vaccination (not recorded which). This clonotype was sampled from a woman in her late teens or twenties who received the yellow fever vaccine. CDR3 loop: CASSPLKAQPQHF. CDR3 coding DNA: TGTGCCAGCTCACCCCTCAAGGCTCAGCCCCAGCATTTT.